This entry is about one T cell receptor beta chain. The antigen it recognizes is unknown. Base qualities were left out, and no much larger clone turns up one base away. The cohort was made up of about 670 healthy bone marrow donors. All cohort members were sampled while nominally healthy, although unrecorded immune exposures were likely present. The donor tested CMV seropositive, placing the donor among the 290 or so seropositive members of the cohort. Each donor provided a peripheral blood sample, and peripheral blood mononuclear cells were used for TCR beta sequencing. The Qiagen DNeasy Blood Extraction Kit was used to extract genomic DNA from the blood cell samples. The data belong to a study of cytomegalovirus exposure and HLA in healthy donors (dated by TCRdb to about 2017). Background for the entire study: According to an earlier analysis of around 600 of the donors, some 170 million T cells yielded over 90 million unique TCR beta sequences and less than 300 Gb of sequence data. The later analysis used no new phenotypic data to find candidate immune exposures, relying instead on TCR beta sequences and their occurrence across donors. Typing coverage varied by locus: 629-630 donors for A, B, C, DRB1 and DQB1; 522 for DQA1; some 610 for DPA1; approximately 490 for DPB1. Alongside the repertoire data, information on donor age, sex, ethnicity and CMV serostatus was compiled. The T cell repertoires of 666 subjects were profiled by immunosequencing and related to cytomegalovirus serostatus. To study patterns of TCR occurrence, a later analysis re-analyzed previously published TCR beta repertoires from 700 or so donors and added high-resolution HLA genotyping. Every discovery cohort repertoire had been produced on one sequencing platform. High-throughput TCR immunosequencing, statistical association of individual TCRs with disease status, and machine learning were combined to predict cytomegalovirus infection status. Among around 400 genotyped donors of the cohort, an average of about 240,000 unique TCR beta nucleotide sequences were sequenced per donor, around 20% of them non-productive. In an earlier analysis of roughly 580 of the donors, high-throughput TCR beta sequencing was used to judge whether each TCR beta V gene segment behaved as functional or pseudogenic. A handful of DR-DQ haplotypes were handled as single units for association and clustering because linkage in the cohort was strong. Roughly 290 gigabases of sequencing data and around 88 million unique TCR sequences made up an early release that covered roughly 670 HLA-typed donors. Genome-wide SNP genotypes for about 65% of the roughly 670 donors were used in a later genetic analysis, which treated that subset as a discovery cohort. The aim of the study was to test whether cataloging public T cell receptors could identify signatures of past pathogen exposure. Of the 398 genotyped donors, approximately 83% fell in the genetic ancestry cluster associated with self-reported Caucasian donors. Besides the first cohort of approximately 670 subjects, a separate validation cohort made up of 90 to 150 different subjects was used. Class I and class II HLA loci were covered by the typing at four-digit resolution. Study-wide conclusions, independent of this receptor: The 87-base-pair reads could not distinguish some IMGT-functional V segments, including TRBV6-2 and TRBV6-3, so those segments were excluded. In a later analysis, HLA-associated TCR beta chains showed more clonal expansion and lower generation probabilities than non-associated chains that were equally common. Correlated functional status among segregating V segments might be attributable to linkage disequilibrium, but an unknown experimental factor could not be ruled out. Cytomegalovirus status was reported to be diagnosed by the classifier with high specificity and sensitivity in both the original and validation cohorts. According to a later analysis, most CMV-associated TCR beta chains appeared to be HLA-restricted, and the HLA associations seemed to be driven largely by CMV exposure. In a later genetic analysis, a missense DCLRE1C variant was associated with V-gene and J-gene trimming of TCR beta chains, and the association was replicated in an independent cohort. Specific HLA alleles were associated with 15,000 to 20,000 TCR beta sequences at a false discovery rate of 0.05 in a later analysis. Because some donors lacked HLA typing at each locus, the association tests relied only on the typed subset. In an earlier analysis of 587 of the donors, most TCR beta V segments appeared in productive rearrangements about 90% or about 30% of the time, broadly matching IMGT annotations. A later genetic analysis reported fewer N-insertions in productive TCRs among donors in an Asian-associated ancestry cluster than the roughly 640-donor mean. The cohort was sequenced for TCR beta chains only, and without alpha or paired-chain data the features that could be detected were limited. According to a later analysis, TCR association rates differed among HLA loci, with DRB1 alleles showing the most associated TCRs and HLA-C alleles showing the fewest. According to the authors, the approach could potentially be generalized to other disease states and immunological phenotypes. A further reported finding was that TCR beta sequences accurately predicted the HLA-A and HLA-B alleles for most subjects in the first cohort. Across donors, most TCR sequences were observed very rarely, whereas some public TCRs were present in many individuals. Presence/absence analyses assumed roughly uniform sequencing depth across donors, an assumption that may not hold. The earlier analysis of approximately 540 of the donors excluded 15 to 20 rarely observed V segments, including chromosome 9 orphons, because counts were too low. When HLA alleles, especially DR and DQ, strongly co-occurred, TCR associations were difficult to assign to individual alleles. A group of highly shared sequence variants was considered likely to be a technical artifact of the sequencing pipeline. Immune exposure information for the cohort was limited to CMV serostatus. According to a later analysis, parvovirus B19, influenza, CMV and Epstein-Barr virus appeared linked to several top co-occurrence clusters. In the study, some 180 TCR beta chains were listed as associated with cytomegalovirus. In vitro tests confirmed that a few of the cytomegalovirus-associated TCR beta chains recognize cytomegalovirus antigens.

Trimming removed 0 bases from V and 0 bases from J, leaving 10 bases between the germline ends. Per the germline V gene, SGHRS is the CDR1 and YFSETQ is the CDR2. The CDR3 contains 16 residues, cysteine and phenylalanine counted. Only the CDR3 portion is preserved as DNA: 48 bases, with reading frame beginning at the first base. Libraries were prepared through the immunoSEQ multiplex PCR assay. For the multiplex PCR, a mixture combining 60 forward primers for TCR Vbeta segments and 13 reverse primers for TCR Jbeta segments was used. A multiplex PCR assay on genomic DNA amplified the CDR3 region of rearranged TCR beta genes. Amplified TCR beta libraries were sequenced as 87-base-pair reads on the Illumina HiSeq System. The original pipeline was this. A later analysis counted tens of millions of unique TCR beta chains across the 666 repertoires, and 9 million to 14 million of these chains were shared by at least two donors. To remove PCR and sequencing errors, raw reads were error-corrected and collapsed into unique sequences using a nearest-neighbor algorithm that merged closely related sequences. V, D and J gene segments were assigned by aligning CDR3 sequences to IMGT reference sequences. For a sequence to be retained, at least a six-nucleotide match to both a V gene segment and a J gene segment was required. Rearrangements were classified as productive when the CDR3 lacked stop codons and remained in frame with V and J, and all other rearrangements were classified as non-productive. Following IMGT convention, CDR3 was defined as the stretch from the second conserved V-encoded cysteine up to the conserved J-encoded phenylalanine. The earlier analysis of about 640 of the donors excluded any sequence lacking an unambiguous match to a single V gene segment. In an earlier analysis of approximately 590 of the donors, V segments were called functional above 56.7% productive rearrangements and were called segregating when the between-donor standard deviation exceeded 5%. A statistical classification framework was built for diagnosing cytomegalovirus status from the catalog of TCR beta chain sequences. A later analysis assigned V and J genes by comparing TCR nucleotide sequences with IMGT/GENE-DB human TR gene sequences. A later analysis assigned CDR3 sequences and most-parsimonious VDJ recombination scenarios with the TCRdist pipeline. In a later analysis, each TCR beta chain was defined by its CDR3 amino acid sequence together with its V-gene family, and reads without a unique V-gene family were excluded. As a way to deal with suspected cross-contamination and a sequencing artifact, a later analysis dropped under 600 nucleotide sequences that were highly shared and had low generation probability. For each public chain, a later analysis derived a clonal expansion index from normalized ranks of inferred template counts within each repertoire. In a later analysis, generation probabilities were computed with a VDJ recombination model fitted to out-of-frame rearrangements, and the resulting probabilities were checked against IGoR. In a later analysis, TCR-TCR, TCR-HLA and TCR-CMV co-occurrence was scored with hypergeometric tests, and a repertoire-size bias correction was applied to TCR pairs. In a later analysis, false discovery rates were estimated by permuting HLA or CMV assignments 20 times. A later analysis grouped co-occurring TCRs with DBSCAN, adding TCRdist sequence similarity when clustering within HLA-allele-positive subsets. Repertoires with fewer than 30,000 or more than 120,000 public chains, plus five repertoires with anomalous nucleotide sharing, were excluded from co-occurrence clustering. Held by TCRdb, this immuneACCESS table contains in-frame sequences only and omits some clones. Under half of the omission traces to an unresolved V gene where checked; the cause of the rest is unknown. The V and J calls and the clone size are those of that table, but D and trimming were determined from the DNA. For this sample the table gives tens of thousands of clones, of which around 75% were detected only once. In total, the top ten clones hold under 9% of the sample.

The chain joins TRBV5-1 to TRBJ1-3; the D gene is unclear. The clonotype comes from a man between 60 and 70 years old in good health and CMV-seropositive. The specimen was PBMCs. The sequence in DNA is TGCGCCAGCAGCTTGGAGGCAGGTAGCTCTGGAAACACCATATATTTT. This translates into CASSLEAGSSGNTIYF.